These T cell receptor beta chains were read from a single sample in a study of memory CD8 T cells in hepatitis C reinfection. Assay used: immunoSEQ multiplex PCR; TCRdb lists only in-frame clones, some missing. The table shows hundreds of clones, with about 70% occurring only once. The sequenced sample was HCV tetramer-positive CD8+ T cells sorted from blood. The receptors come from a man aged 18 to 29 with hepatitis C virus infection. The CDR3 runs from the conserved cysteine through the conserved F or W. The order of the fields is V gene, J gene, clone size, D gene, CDR3 protein, CDR3 DNA. The D gene is left open where the match is weak. Part of the rows lack a size; the others show once, few, many or a class for expanded clones.

TRBV4-1	TRBJ1-5	-	-	CASSQGLPNQPQHF	TGCGCCAGCAGCCAGGGACTACCCAATCAGCCCCAGCATTTT
TRBV7-6	TRBJ1-4	-	TRBD1	CASSPGQNNEKLFF	TGTGCCAGCAGCCCGGGACAGAATAATGAAAAACTGTTTTTT
TRBV28	TRBJ1-2	-	-	CASSLGQGRNYGYTF	TGTGCCAGCAGTTTAGGGCAGGGGCGTAACTATGGCTACACCTTC
TRBV29-1	TRBJ1-4	few	TRBD1	CSVAPTGGDEKLVF	TGCAGCGTGGCCCCGACAGGGGGTGATGAAAAACTGGTTTTT
TRBV2	TRBJ1-4	-	-	CASSDGQTEKLFF	TGTGCCAGCAGTGATGGACAGACTGAAAAACTGTTTTTT
TRBV4-3	TRBJ2-1	-	TRBD2	CASSQDPLAGGGGEQFF	TGCGCCAGCAGCCAAGATCCCTTAGCGGGGGGGGGCGGTGAGCAGTTCTTC
TRBV19	TRBJ2-2	-	TRBD1	CASSSPYRDRVRDTGELFF	TGTGCCAGTAGTTCTCCCTACCGGGACAGGGTCCGGGACACCGGGGAGCTGTTTTTT
TRBV4-2	TRBJ2-2	-	TRBD2	CASSQGLAEAGELFF	TGTGCCAGCAGCCAAGGACTAGCGGAGGCCGGGGAGCTGTTTTTT
TRBV4-3	TRBJ2-1	-	TRBD2	CASSQEVLAGGGDEQFF	TGCGCCAGCAGCCAAGAGGTTCTAGCGGGGGGAGGCGATGAGCAGTTCTTC
TRBV11-2	TRBJ2-2	-	TRBD2	CASSPRLAGETGELFF	TGTGCCAGCAGCCCTAGACTAGCGGGAGAAACCGGGGAGCTGTTTTTT
TRBV11-2	TRBJ2-3	-	TRBD2	CASSFEVAGGGGDTQYF	TGTGCCAGCAGCTTCGAAGTAGCGGGGGGCGGGGGAGATACGCAGTATTTT
TRBV7-8	TRBJ1-5	-	-	CASSPLQGPSQPQHF	TGTGCCAGCAGCCCATTACAGGGCCCCAGTCAGCCCCAGCATTTT
TRBV4-2	TRBJ2-2	-	TRBD2	CASSQVAGANPGELFF	TGTGCCAGCAGCCAAGTAGCGGGGGCGAATCCCGGGGAGCTGTTTTTT
TRBV4-2	TRBJ1-1	once	-	CASSQERGTEAFF	TGTGCCAGCAGCCAAGAGCGGGGCACTGAAGCTTTCTTT
TRBV7-2	TRBJ1-3	-	TRBD1	CASSLTGTGVNPNGNTIYF	TGTGCCAGCAGCCTCACCGGGACAGGGGTTAATCCTAATGGAAACACCATATATTTT
TRBV14	TRBJ2-7	-	-	CASSQDGQFYEQYF	TGTGCCAGCAGCCAAGATGGGCAGTTCTACGAGCAGTACTTC
TRBV28	TRBJ1-1	once	TRBD1	CASSSDRGTEAFF	TGTGCCAGCAGTTCCGACAGGGGCACTGAAGCTTTCTTT
TRBV5-1	TRBJ2-7	-	-	CASSLEFTESSYEQYF	TGCGCCAGCAGCTTGGAGTTCACTGAAAGCTCCTACGAGCAGTACTTC
TRBV4-3	TRBJ2-1	-	TRBD2	CASSQEPTLAGGGDEQFF	TGCGCCAGCAGCCAAGAACCTACTTTGGCTGGCGGGGGGGATGAGCAGTTCTTC
TRBV28	TRBJ1-1	-	-	CASNRDASNTEAFF	TGTGCCAGCAACAGGGATGCCTCGAACACTGAAGCTTTCTTT
TRBV6-1	TRBJ2-1	-	TRBD1	CASSEAGYRGAYNEQFF	TGTGCCAGCAGTGAAGCGGGTTACAGGGGAGCCTACAATGAGCAGTTCTTC
TRBV19	TRBJ1-5	-	-	CASRWPGGLNSTQPQHF	TGTGCCAGTCGGTGGCCGGGAGGGCTTAATAGCACTCAGCCCCAGCATTTT
TRBV28	TRBJ2-7	-	-	CASSPTAGTGGMTSGPYTYEQYF	TGTGCCAGCAGCCCAACTGCCGGGACAGGGGGAATGACTAGCGGGCCCTATACCTACGAGCAGTACTTC
TRBV4-2	TRBJ1-1	few	-	CASSQERGTEAFF	TGTGCCAGCAGCCAAGAAAGGGGCACTGAAGCTTTCTTT
TRBV4-2	TRBJ2-2	-	TRBD2	CASSQVTGTSVANTGELFF	TGTGCCAGCAGCCAAGTAACCGGGACTAGCGTAGCGAACACCGGGGAGCTGTTTTTT
TRBV28	TRBJ2-7	-	TRBD2	CASSSKVPTSGRPYEQYF	TGTGCCAGCAGTTCTAAAGTTCCGACTAGCGGGAGACCTTACGAGCAGTACTTC
TRBV7-8	TRBJ2-7	-	-	CASSLSRTQGEAYEQYF	TGTGCCAGCAGCTTATCACGGACCCAGGGTGAGGCCTACGAGCAGTACTTC
TRBV4-3	TRBJ2-3	-	TRBD2	CASSQEVAAGGDTQYF	TGCGCCAGCAGCCAAGAGGTGGCAGCGGGGGGGGATACGCAGTATTTT
TRBV4-2	TRBJ1-1	-	TRBD1	CASSPEQGPLEAFF	TGTGCCAGCAGCCCAGAACAGGGGCCGCTTGAAGCTTTCTTT
TRBV4-2	TRBJ2-7	-	-	CASSQEQGPVEQYF	TGTGCCAGCAGCCAAGAACAGGGACCCGTCGAGCAGTACTTC
TRBV2	TRBJ1-4	hyperexpanded	-	CASSQGQTNEKLFF	TGTGCCAGCAGCCAGGGGCAGACTAATGAAAAACTGTTTTTT
TRBV28	TRBJ2-1	once	TRBD2	CASSSLAGRGVHNEQFF	TGTGCCAGCAGTTCCTTAGCGGGGAGAGGGGTACACAATGAGCAGTTCTTC
TRBV5-4	TRBJ2-3	-	-	CASSSREFGDTQYF	TGTGCCAGCAGCTCTAGGGAGTTTGGAGATACGCAGTATTTT
TRBV7-6	TRBJ2-2	-	-	CASTGSATGELFF	TGTGCCAGCACCGGGAGCGCCACCGGGGAGCTGTTTTTT
TRBV9	TRBJ1-5	-	-	CASTSYRGDRSNQPQHF	TGTGCCAGCACCTCATATCGGGGGGATAGGAGCAATCAGCCCCAGCATTTT
TRBV9	TRBJ2-5	-	TRBD2	CASSVVGSGGYQETQYF	TGTGCCAGCAGCGTAGTCGGTAGCGGGGGATACCAAGAGACCCAGTACTTC
TRBV6-1	TRBJ1-1	few	-	CASSEAAGVHMNTEAFF	TGTGCCAGCAGTGAAGCGGCAGGGGTTCACATGAACACTGAAGCTTTCTTT
TRBV4-2	TRBJ2-7	-	TRBD1	CASSQELGQWGEQYF	TGTGCCAGCAGCCAAGAGTTGGGACAGTGGGGCGAGCAGTACTTC
TRBV5-4	TRBJ2-3	-	TRBD2	CASSLTSGSGGYTDTQYF	TGTGCCAGCAGCTTAACTAGCGGGAGTGGGGGTTACACAGATACGCAGTATTTT
TRBV6-1	TRBJ1-4	-	TRBD1	CASSEGTGNPEKLFF	TGTGCCAGCAGTGAAGGGACAGGAAACCCCGAAAAACTGTTTTTT
TRBV5-1	TRBJ2-5	-	TRBD2	CASSTDIAGVETQYF	TGCGCCAGCAGCACTGATATAGCGGGAGTGGAGACCCAGTACTTC
TRBV7-8	TRBJ2-7	once	-	CASSLSRTQGEAYEQYF	TGTGCCAGCAGCTTATCACGGACCCAGGGTGAGGCCTACGAGCAGTACTTC
TRBV7-2	TRBJ2-1	-	TRBD2	CASSSELAGGLYNEQFF	TGTGCCAGCAGCTCCGAACTAGCGGGAGGGCTCTACAATGAGCAGTTCTTC